This T cell receptor beta chain was documented in a study of tumor and adjacent non-tumor tissue in lung cancer. Study in general: Histology: about twelve adenocarcinoma, a couple of squamous cell carcinoma, 1 small cell lung cancer. On average, productive TCRbeta reads reached about 4 million per sample. The patients, roughly 10 men and 4 or 5 women, were roughly 30 to 85 with stage I to III disease. Broader study findings: Top 100 clones took a larger repertoire share in normal lung.

CDR3 length: 15 residues. The V end lost 7 bases, the J end lost 4 bases, and 17 bases lay between the germline ends. Germline V lookup: CDR1 SNHLY, CDR2 FYNNEI. The template was RNA from unsorted bulk tissue. With respect to this clonotype: What it binds is unknown.

Three rounds of nested PCR, following a modified ARM-PCR protocol, produced the TCRbeta library. TCRdb reanalysed the multiplex PCR reads using MiXCR and keeps one entry per CDR3 protein. The data show tens of thousands of distinct CDR3 sequences, with 55% to 75% seen just once and around 9.5% held by the top ten. This sequence originates from a middle-aged woman with non-small cell lung cancer. Sequencing was done on a sample of lung tumor tissue. This chain uses TRBV2 with TRBJ1-5, with D tentatively TRBD1 (5 bases). This CDR3 reads CASNDRRQPNQPQHF. The CDR3 region has the DNA TGTGCCAGCAATGATCGGAGACAGCCGAATCAGCCCCAGCATTTT.